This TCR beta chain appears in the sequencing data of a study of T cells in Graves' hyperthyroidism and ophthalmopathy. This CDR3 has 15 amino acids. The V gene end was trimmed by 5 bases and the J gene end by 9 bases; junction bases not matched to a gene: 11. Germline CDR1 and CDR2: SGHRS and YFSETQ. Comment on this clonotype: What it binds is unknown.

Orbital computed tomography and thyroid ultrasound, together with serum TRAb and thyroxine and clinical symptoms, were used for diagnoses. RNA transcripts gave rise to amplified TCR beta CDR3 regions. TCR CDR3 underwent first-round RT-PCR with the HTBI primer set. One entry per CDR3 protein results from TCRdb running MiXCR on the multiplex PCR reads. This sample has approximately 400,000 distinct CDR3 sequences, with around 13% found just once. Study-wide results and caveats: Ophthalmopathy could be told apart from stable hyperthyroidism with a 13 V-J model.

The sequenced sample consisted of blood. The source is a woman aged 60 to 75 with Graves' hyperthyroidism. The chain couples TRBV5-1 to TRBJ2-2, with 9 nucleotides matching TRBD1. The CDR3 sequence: CASSMDGTGRRELFF. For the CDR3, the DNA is TGCGCCAGCAGTATGGATGGGACAGGGAGGCGGGAGCTGTTTTTT.